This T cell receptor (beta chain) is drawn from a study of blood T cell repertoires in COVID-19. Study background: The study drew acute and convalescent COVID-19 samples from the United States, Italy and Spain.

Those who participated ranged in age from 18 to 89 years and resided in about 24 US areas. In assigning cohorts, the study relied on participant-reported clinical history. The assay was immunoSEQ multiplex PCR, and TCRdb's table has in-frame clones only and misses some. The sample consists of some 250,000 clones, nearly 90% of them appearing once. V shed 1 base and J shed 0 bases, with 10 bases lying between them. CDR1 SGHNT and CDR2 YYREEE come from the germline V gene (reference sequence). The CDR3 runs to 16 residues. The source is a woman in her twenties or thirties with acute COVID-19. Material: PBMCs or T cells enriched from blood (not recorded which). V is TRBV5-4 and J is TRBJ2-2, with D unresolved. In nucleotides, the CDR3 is TGTGCCAGCAGCTTGAGGTCAGGCCCGAACACCGGGGAGCTGTTTTTT. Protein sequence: CASSLRSGPNTGELFF.